A single sample is the source of the 3 T cell receptor beta chains below, sequenced in a study of Graves' ophthalmopathy and Graves' hyperthyroidism. Beta-chain TCR CDR3 regions were amplified from RNA transcripts. An opening RT-PCR round employed HTBI primers and preceded a second-round multiplex PCR. TCRdb analysed the multiplex PCR reads with MiXCR anew, one entry per CDR3 protein. Of roughly 610,000 distinct CDR3 sequences listed, over 20% were seen once; the top ten hold around 7%. Sequencing was done on a sample of peripheral blood. Receptors were obtained from a young woman with stable Graves' hyperthyroidism. Some clones in this sample may be carry-over from other donors' samples.

V is TRBV15 and J is TRBJ2-2, with D maybe TRBD1 (6 bases). Per the germline V gene, CDR1 is LNHNV and CDR2 is YYDKDF (reference sequence). V lost 4 bases and J 6 bases, leaving 12 bases between the germline ends. This CDR3 contains 14 residues. CDR3 nucleotides: TGTGCCACCAGCACTGACTGGGGGCCCGGGGAGCTGTTTTTT. Protein: CATSTDWGPGELFF.

Many counts were recorded for this clonotype. The chain carries TRBV19 and TRBJ2-5, with D uncertain. The CDR3 covers 13 residues. Trimming removed 9 bases at V and 0 bases at J, with 11 bases between. Per germline, CDR1 LNHDA and CDR2 SQIVND (reference sequence). The CDR3 region is CASSSLDQETQYF. The CDR3 region has the DNA TGTGCCAGCTCATCGTTGGACCAAGAGACCCAGTACTTC.

At least ten counts were recorded for this clonotype. V usage is TRBV27 and J usage is TRBJ1-2; 10 bases line up with TRBD1. The CDR3 is 15 amino acids. V lost 5 bases to trimming and J lost 7 bases; unmatched junction nucleotides: 10. Germline CDR1 reads MNHEY; CDR2 reads SMNVEV (reference sequence). DNA for the CDR3: TGTGCCAGCAGTCCCTTGACAGGGGGCGACGGTGGCTACACCTTC. Amino acids: CASSPLTGGDGGYTF.